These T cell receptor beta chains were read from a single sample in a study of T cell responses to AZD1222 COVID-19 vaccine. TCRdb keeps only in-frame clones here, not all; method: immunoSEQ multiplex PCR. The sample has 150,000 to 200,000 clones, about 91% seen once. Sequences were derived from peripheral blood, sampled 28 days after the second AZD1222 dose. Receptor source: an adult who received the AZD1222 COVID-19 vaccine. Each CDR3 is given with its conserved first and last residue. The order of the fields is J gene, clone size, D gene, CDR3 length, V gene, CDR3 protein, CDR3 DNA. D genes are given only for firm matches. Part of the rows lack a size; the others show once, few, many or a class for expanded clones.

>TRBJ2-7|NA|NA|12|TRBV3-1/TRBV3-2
CASSQGWSEQYF
TGTGCCAGCAGCCAAGGTTGGTCCGAGCAGTACTTC
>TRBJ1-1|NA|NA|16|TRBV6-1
CASSGAGGRMNTEAFF
TGTGCCAGCAGTGGGGCGGGGGGCAGAATGAACACTGAAGCTTTCTTT
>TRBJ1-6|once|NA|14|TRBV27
CASSLRAYNSPLHF
TGTGCCAGCAGTTTAAGGGCGTATAATTCACCCCTCCACTTT
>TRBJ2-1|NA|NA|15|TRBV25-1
CASSEYRGAANEQFF
TGTGCCAGCAGTGAATATAGGGGCGCGGCCAATGAGCAGTTCTTC
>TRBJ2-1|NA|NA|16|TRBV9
CASSPRGATYGGEQFF
TGTGCCAGCAGCCCCCGGGGGGCTACGTATGGGGGTGAGCAGTTCTTC
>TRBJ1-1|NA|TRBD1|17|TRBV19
CASSIQGATQFGTEAFF
TGTGCCAGTAGTATCCAGGGGGCCACCCAATTCGGCACTGAAGCTTTCTTT
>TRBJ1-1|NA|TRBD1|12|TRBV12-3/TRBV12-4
CASSPRQGVAFF
TGTGCCAGCAGTCCCCGACAGGGAGTAGCTTTCTTT
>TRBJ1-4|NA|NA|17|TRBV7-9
CASSLIGGALGGEKLFF
TGTGCCAGCAGCTTAATCGGGGGGGCACTGGGAGGTGAAAAACTGTTTTTT
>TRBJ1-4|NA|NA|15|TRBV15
CATSRDLGGGEKLFF
TGTGCCACCAGCAGAGATTTGGGTGGAGGGGAAAAACTGTTTTTT
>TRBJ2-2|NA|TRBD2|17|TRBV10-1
CASSERIAGVNTGELFF
TGCGCCAGCAGTGAGAGAATAGCGGGGGTGAACACCGGGGAGCTGTTTTTT
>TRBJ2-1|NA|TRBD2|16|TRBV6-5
CASSWEGRGAYNEQFF
TGTGCCAGCAGTTGGGAGGGGCGAGGGGCCTACAATGAGCAGTTCTTC
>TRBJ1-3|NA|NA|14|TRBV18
CASSSTDRRNTIYF
TGTGCCAGCTCATCGACGGACCGGCGAAACACCATATATTTT
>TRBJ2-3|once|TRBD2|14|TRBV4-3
CASSQRTSKDTQYF
TGCGCCAGCAGCCAACGGACTAGTAAGGATACGCAGTATTTT
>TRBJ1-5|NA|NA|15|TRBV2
CASSQGQGKNQPQHF
TGTGCCAGCAGTCAGGGCCAAGGGAAGAATCAGCCCCAGCATTTT
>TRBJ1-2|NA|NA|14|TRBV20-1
CSASYTTTNYGYTF
TGCAGTGCTAGTTATACCACAACTAACTATGGCTACACCTTC
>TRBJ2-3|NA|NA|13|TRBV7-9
CASNTGLADTQYF
TGTGCCAGCAACACGGGACTGGCAGATACGCAGTATTTT
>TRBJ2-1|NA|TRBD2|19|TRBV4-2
CASSQFASGGAVSLDEQFF
TGTGCCAGCAGCCAATTTGCCAGCGGGGGGGCCGTCTCTCTCGATGAGCAGTTCTTC
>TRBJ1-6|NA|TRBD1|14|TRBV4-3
CASSQGQGRSPLHF
TGCGCCAGCAGCCAAGGACAGGGCCGTTCACCCCTCCACTTT
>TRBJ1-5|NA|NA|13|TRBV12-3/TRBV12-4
CASSPQLNQPQHF
TGTGCCAGCAGTCCGCAGCTCAATCAGCCCCAGCATTTT
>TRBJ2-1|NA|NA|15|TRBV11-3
CASSPALGSYNEQFF
TGTGCCAGCAGCCCCGCCTTGGGATCCTACAATGAGCAGTTCTTC
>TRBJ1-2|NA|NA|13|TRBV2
CASSGGPRYGYTF
TGTGCCAGCTCCGGGGGTCCAAGGTATGGCTACACCTTC
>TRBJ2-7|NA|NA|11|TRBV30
CAWSGADEQYF
TGTGCCTGGAGTGGCGCAGACGAGCAGTACTTC